This T cell receptor (beta chain) is from a study of cytomegalovirus exposure and HLA in healthy donors. Points from the study as a whole: In a later analysis, productive TCRs from donors in an Asian-associated ancestry cluster reportedly carried fewer N-insertions than the cohort mean.

Worth noting for this clone: No antigen is known for it.

It was with 60 Vbeta and 13 Jbeta primers that the PCR ran. Data came from immunoSEQ multiplex PCR; TCRdb stores just in-frame clones and leaves some out. The table lists around 130,000 clones, over 70% of them singletons, with roughly 3% in the top ten. Source material: PBMCs. The TCR originated in a man aged 30-40 years in good health and CMV-seronegative.

The chain's CDR3 is CASSMAGTSYEQYF. In DNA form, the CDR3 reads TGTGCCAGCAGCATGGCCGGGACATCCTACGAGCAGTACTTC. The chain carries TRBV7-2 and TRBJ2-7, with D perhaps TRBD1 (6 bases). From germline, CDR1 is SGHTA and CDR2 FQGNSA. There are 14 residues in the CDR3. The V end was cut by 5 bases, the J end by 1 base, with 12 bases between.